Below, 9 T cell receptor beta chains from the same sample are listed, as sequenced in a study of T cell responses to AZD1222 COVID-19 vaccine. Some clones are missing from TCRdb's copy, which holds only in-frame ones; the method was immunoSEQ multiplex PCR. This table holds over 130,000 clones. The sequenced sample was peripheral blood. The receptors here all came from an adult in good health.

This chain connects TRBV7-3 to TRBJ1-6; D is unclear. Germline CDR1 and CDR2: SGHTA and FQGTGA. The germline V and J ends were trimmed by 2 bases and 0 bases, with 5 bases remaining between them. The CDR3 spans 15 residues. CDR3 loop: CASSLGSSYNSPLHF. Written as DNA, the CDR3 is TGTGCCAGCAGCTTAGGGAGCTCCTATAATTCACCCCTCCACTTT. Complete variable domain (other parts from reference TRBV7-3 and TRBJ1-6): GAGVSQTPSNKVTEKGKYVELRCDPISGHTALYWYRQSLGQGPEFLIYFQGTGAADDSGLPNDRFFAVRPEGSVSTLKIQRTERGDSAVYLCASSLGSSYNSPLHFGNGTRLTVT.

J is TRBJ2-1 and V is TRBV18; no reliable D call. Germline CDR1 and CDR2: KGHSH and LQKENI. V lost 0 bases to trimming and J lost 6 bases, with 9 bases between them. CDR3 length equals 14 residues. CDR3 sequence (DNA): TGTGCCAGCTCACCACCGTGGGTCCTCAATGAGCAGTTCTTC. Translation: CASSPPWVLNEQFF.

CDR3 nucleotides: TGTGCCAGCAGCCCAGAGGGCAACACCATATATTTT. Translated, it gives CASSPEGNTIYF. J is TRBJ1-3 and V is TRBV7-9; D remains unclear. V was shortened by 5 bases and J by 7 bases, with 9 bases between the two germline ends. Germline CDR1 and CDR2: SEHNR and FQNEAQ (reference sequence). The CDR3 contains 12 residues.

The chain joins TRBV6-4 to TRBJ2-2, with a tentative D call TRBD2 (7 bases). V was pared by 7 bases and J by 7 bases, with 16 bases between. This CDR3 region has 14 residues. Germline-derived CDR1 and CDR2 are MRHNA and SNTAGT. CDR3 in amino acids: CASIDGGRHGELFF. CDR3 sequence (DNA): TGTGCCAGCATCGACGGGGGGCGGCACGGGGAGCTGTTTTTT.

The rearrangement joins TRBV18 to TRBJ1-1, with D unresolved. V was trimmed by 1 base and J by 6 bases, leaving 15 bases between them. Germline CDR1 reads KGHSH; CDR2 reads LQKENI. This CDR3 is 15 amino acids long. The CDR3 protein is CASSPQSATPAEAFF. The CDR3 DNA reads as TGTGCCAGCTCACCACAATCGGCCACGCCCGCTGAAGCTTTCTTT.

CDR3 nucleotide sequence: TGTGCCAGCAGTTTATTCCTGACAGGGGGCTCCAATCAGCCCCAGCATTTT. Its translation is CASSLFLTGGSNQPQHF. This chain uses TRBV28 with TRBJ1-5; 10 bases are shared with TRBD1. J gave up 3 bases and V 1 base, and 6 bases lay outside the gene matches. Germline-derived CDR1 and CDR2 are MDHEN and SYDVKM. The CDR3 sequence is 17 residues long.

The chain is built from TRBV2 and TRBJ2-1; 8 bases agree with TRBD2. After removal of 9 bases from V and 6 bases from J, the junction contained 16 bases not matched to a gene. The CDR3 has 16 residues. Germline V lookup: CDR1 SNHLY, CDR2 FYNNEI. CDR3 sequence reads: CASVESGGALGNEQFF. The CDR3 nucleotides are TGTGCCAGTGTTGAGAGCGGGGGCGCTCTGGGCAATGAGCAGTTCTTC.

The chain uses TRBV4-1 and TRBJ1-2; possible D gene TRBD1, 5 bases. The V gene lost 1 base and the J gene lost 2 bases, with 14 bases spanning the gap. The CDR3 length is 16 residues. Looked up from germline, CDR1 is MGHRA and CDR2 is YSYEKL. The CDR3 protein is CASSQVGQGLNYGYTF. CDR3 in DNA: TGCGCCAGCAGCCAAGTTGGCCAGGGACTGAACTATGGCTACACCTTC.

J is TRBJ1-6 and V is TRBV5-6; D remains unclear. CDR1 and CDR2 from the germline V gene are SGHDT and YYEEEE. The length of the CDR3 is 14 residues. V was clipped by 4 bases and J by 0 bases, with 5 bases between them. CDR3 sequence (DNA): TGTGCCAGCAGCGGTTACTCCTATAATTCACCCCTCCACTTT. Residues: CASSGYSYNSPLHF.